The present T cell receptor beta chain was sequenced within a study of tumor-infiltrating lymphocytes in primary liver carcinoma. Across the whole study: Male and female patients aged 30 to 69 years made up the cohort.

Study observations and caveats: Tumor region pairs overlapped more than did tumor-adjacent and tumor-blood pairs. Tumor samples exhibited a significantly greater top-250-clone fraction than blood samples (p = 0.039).

This clonotype was recorded at least ten times. Its specificity is not known. From about 0.5 ug of total RNA, TCR beta-specific cDNA was reverse-transcribed using a constant-region primer. Slightly modified ARM-PCR served as the procedure for the TCR beta libraries. These libraries came from three rounds of nested multiplex PCR. Both of the initial two PCR rounds ran for around 9 cycles and employed TRBV1-TRBV30 forward primers alongside a C-beta reverse primer. TCRdb reprocessed the multiplex PCR reads with MiXCR, giving one entry per CDR3 protein. This table has some 130,000 distinct CDR3 sequences, around two thirds appearing once. The germline V gene has CDR1 SEHNR and CDR2 FQNEAQ (reference sequence). CDR3 length equals 15 residues. V was shortened by 2 bases and J by 6 bases, with 13 bases between the two germline ends. The study co-extracted DNA and RNA from around 20-30 mg of unsorted bulk tissue.

This chain uses TRBV7-9 with TRBJ2-2; no reliable D call. The sequencing sample was made of tumor-adjacent normal liver tissue. The origin of this receptor is a woman aged 55-70 years with primary liver carcinoma and hepatitis B virus infection. CDR3 region: CASSLILWSSGELFF. DNA of the CDR3: TGTGCCAGCAGCTTAATCCTATGGAGTTCCGGGGAGCTGTTTTTT.